This TCR beta chain was captured by sequencing in a study of shared clonotypes between healthy human individuals. Points from the study as a whole: Naive CD4 clonotype sharing across a handful of donors was 4% to 5%.

Sorted-subset replicate PCR reactions were performed with about 200 ng DNA, corresponding to 30,000 or so T cell genomes. Some clones are missing from TCRdb's copy, which holds only in-frame ones; the method was immunoSEQ multiplex PCR. The table shows 2 million or so clones, with 85% to 95% occurring only once. CD8 cells classed as naive were CD45RO-negative and positively selected for CCR7, excluding terminally differentiated effector memory CD45RA+ cells. The V end lost 1 base, the J end lost 4 bases, and 11 bases lay between the germline ends. CDR1 and CDR2 from the germline V gene are MDHEN and SYDVKM. The CDR3 totals 16 residues. A note on this clone: Its matching antigen is unknown.

Input material: naive CD8+ T cells sorted from blood. The source of this sequence is a man between 18 and 35 years old in good health. V gene TRBV28 combines with J gene TRBJ2-6, with a weak D call TRBD2 (6 bases). CDR3 sequence: CASSLYGGSGANVLTF. The CDR3 DNA follows: TGTGCCAGCAGTTTATATGGGGGGTCCGGGGCCAACGTCCTGACTTTC.